A selection of T cell receptor beta chains follows, all from one sample in a study of T-cell reconstitution after alpha-beta-depleted transplantation in children. TCRdb used MiXCR to reprocess the PCR reads, holding one entry per CDR3 protein. This table has hundreds of thousands of distinct CDR3 sequences, about a tenth appearing once. The sequencing here drew on PBMCs from the stem cell graft donor, taken from the stem cell graft. The source of these receptors is a human donor who donated a stem cell graft to a child with acute lymphoblastic leukemia. Both conserved end residues are part of each CDR3. Fields, in order: J gene, clone size, D gene, V gene, CDR3 DNA, CDR3 protein. A D gene is named only where the DNA matches it firmly. For some rows the clone size is stated as once, few or many, or as a class when expanded; others skip it.

>TRBJ2-1|NA|TRBD1|TRBV27
TGTGCCAGCATGCCAGGGGGCCCCTACAATGAGCAGTTCTTC
CASMPGGPYNEQFF
>TRBJ2-1|few|TRBD2|TRBV29-1
TGCAGCGGAGTGGGACTAGCGGCTACCTACAATGAGCAGTTCTTC
CSGVGLAATYNEQFF
>TRBJ2-7|NA|TRBD1|TRBV27
TGTGCCAGCAGTTTAATGGCAGGGGGCCCACACTCCTACGAGCAGTACTTC
CASSLMAGGPHSYEQYF
>TRBJ2-2|few|NA|TRBV24-1
TGTGCCACCAGTCAGGCCGCCCGGGGGGAGCTGTTTTTT
CATSQAARGELFF
>TRBJ2-1|many|TRBD1|TRBV12-3/TRBV12-4
TGTGCCAGCAGTTTGTACCCGGGACAGGGGAATGAGCAGTTCTTC
CASSLYPGQGNEQFF
>TRBJ2-7|NA|TRBD1|TRBV25-1
TGTGCCAGCAGTAAGCCCGGGACAGCTATCTACGAGCAGTACTTC
CASSKPGTAIYEQYF
>TRBJ2-3|few|TRBD2|TRBV7-2
TGTGCCAGCAGCTTAACCCAGCGGGGGGGCGGCACAGATACGCAGTATTTT
CASSLTQRGGGTDTQYF
>TRBJ2-6|NA|NA|TRBV12-3/TRBV12-4
TGTGCCAGCAGTTTATTGGGGATTGGGGCCAACGTCCTGACTTTC
CASSLLGIGANVLTF
>TRBJ2-1|few|NA|TRBV6-2/TRBV6-3
TGTGCCAGCAGTTACGTGGGGGGATTACTCAATGAGCAGTTCTTC
CASSYVGGLLNEQFF
>TRBJ2-3|few|NA|TRBV4-3
TGCGCCAGCAGCCAAGATCCAGGGGCGCAGTATTTT
CASSQDPGAQYF
>TRBJ2-6|NA|TRBD1|TRBV6-2/TRBV6-3
TGTGCCAGCACCCCCTACGGCGGCAGGGGGCTAGGGGCCAACGTCCTGACTTTC
CASTPYGGRGLGANVLTF
>TRBJ2-7|NA|NA|TRBV12-3/TRBV12-4
TGTGCCAGCAGTTTAGCCGGGTTGTTCGACGAGCAGTACTTC
CASSLAGLFDEQYF
>TRBJ1-2|few|NA|TRBV27
TGTGCCAGCAGTCCCCAACAGATGAGCGGCTACACCTTC
CASSPQQMSGYTF
>TRBJ1-1|NA|NA|TRBV6-2/TRBV6-3
TGTGCCAGCAGTTACCCCCCTCGGTTCTCTCAGGGGACGGCGAACACTGAAGCTTTCTTT
CASSYPPRFSQGTANTEAFF
>TRBJ2-1|many|TRBD1|TRBV5-1
TGCGCCAGCAGCCTGGACAGGGTGGAAGGAGAGCAGTTCTTC
CASSLDRVEGEQFF
>TRBJ1-4|NA|NA|TRBV20-1
TGCAGTGCTAGAGATAGATGGCGGGTAACTAATGAAAAACTGTTTTTT
CSARDRWRVTNEKLFF
>TRBJ1-1|many|TRBD1|TRBV5-1
TGCGCCAGCAGCTCTACCCCGACAGGGCGTACTATGAACACTGAAGCTTTCTTT
CASSSTPTGRTMNTEAFF
>TRBJ2-2|many|NA|TRBV5-1
TGCGCCAGCAGCTTTGGGGACGGTGGCACCGGGGAGCTGTTTTTT
CASSFGDGGTGELFF
>TRBJ1-5|NA|NA|TRBV7-2
TGTGCCAGCAGCTTATTCCCCAATAGCAATCAGCCCCAGCATTTT
CASSLFPNSNQPQHF
>TRBJ1-4|NA|TRBD1|TRBV7-9
TGTGCCAGCAGCTTAGAGGAGGACAGGCTTAGACTGTTTTTT
CASSLEEDRLRLFF
>TRBJ2-2|NA|NA|TRBV27
TGTGCCAGCAGCACAGGGCCCGGGGAGCTGTTTTTT
CASSTGPGELFF
>TRBJ1-2|many|NA|TRBV27
TGTGCCAGCAGTTTATCCCCAGCATATGGCTACACCTTC
CASSLSPAYGYTF
>TRBJ1-6|few|NA|TRBV29-1
TGCAGCGTTGATGGGGCGCGAAATTCACCCCTCCACTTT
CSVDGARNSPLHF
>TRBJ2-2|NA|TRBD2|TRBV7-2
TGTGCCAGCAGCCCAGCGAGCGGGGGCCGGAACACCGGGGAGCTGTTTTTT
CASSPASGGRNTGELFF
>TRBJ2-5|many|NA|TRBV7-9
TGTGCCAGCAGTCGTGATCGAGAGACCCAGTACTTC
CASSRDRETQYF
>TRBJ2-7|many|NA|TRBV6-6
TGTGCCAGCAGTGTCGGATCGTTATACGAGCAGTACTTC
CASSVGSLYEQYF
>TRBJ1-5|NA|NA|TRBV6-1
TGTGCCAGCTCTCCGATAGCGGTGGATCAGCCCCAGCATTTT
CASSPIAVDQPQHF
>TRBJ1-1|many|NA|TRBV27
TGTGCCAGCAGTTACACAGGGCGCCCAGATGAAGCTTTCTTT
CASSYTGRPDEAFF
>TRBJ2-3|NA|TRBD2|TRBV5-1
TGCGCCAGCAGCATTTTACCGGGACTAGCGGGGTTCCGCGGAGATACGCAGTATTTT
CASSILPGLAGFRGDTQYF
>TRBJ2-3|many|TRBD2|TRBV5-1
TGCGCCAGCAGCTTATCGGGACTAGCCTCAGATACGCAGTATTTT
CASSLSGLASDTQYF
>TRBJ1-2|NA|NA|TRBV2
TGTGCCAGCAGATACGACAGCATAGCTAACTATGGCTACACCTTC
CASRYDSIANYGYTF
>TRBJ2-1|many|TRBD1|TRBV29-1
TGCAGCGGAGGACACCGGGACAGGGATGCCGAGCAGTTCTTC
CSGGHRDRDAEQFF
>TRBJ2-7|many|NA|TRBV27
TGTGCCAGCAGTCCAGCGGGACAAACCTACGAGCAGTACTTC
CASSPAGQTYEQYF
>TRBJ2-7|many|TRBD1|TRBV4-1
TGCGCCAGCAGCCAAGATGAACAGGGGGCGAATAAGGCCTACGAGCAGTACTTC
CASSQDEQGANKAYEQYF
>TRBJ2-5|NA|TRBD1|TRBV5-1
TGCGCCAGCAGCTACCGAGGGACAGGGGAAGAGACCCAGTACTTC
CASSYRGTGEETQYF
>TRBJ1-1|many|NA|TRBV29-1
TGCAGCGCCGAACGGGGCAATGGGGCTTTCTTT
CSAERGNGAFF
>TRBJ2-1|many|TRBD1|TRBV5-6
TGTGCCAGCAGCCCCTGGGACAGAAATGAGCAGTTCTTC
CASSPWDRNEQFF
>TRBJ2-2|few|NA|TRBV5-1
TGCGCCAGCAGCTTTACAGGAGTGTTATCTCCTACGAACACCGGGGAGCTGTTTTTT
CASSFTGVLSPTNTGELFF
>TRBJ1-1|few|NA|TRBV4-2
TGTGCCAGCAGCACCAGGGGAGTAGGGAACACTGAAGCTTTCTTT
CASSTRGVGNTEAFF
>TRBJ1-2|few|NA|TRBV2
TGTGCCAGCAGTGAGCTGCAGGAGTATGGCTACACCTTC
CASSELQEYGYTF
>TRBJ2-2|many|NA|TRBV20-1
TGCAGTGCTAGTTCGCATCCGAACACCGGGGAGCTGTTTTTT
CSASSHPNTGELFF
>TRBJ2-1|few|TRBD2|TRBV12-3/TRBV12-4
TGTGCCGCACAGACTCCGACTAGCGGAGCCTACAATGAGCAGTTCTTC
CAAQTPTSGAYNEQFF
>TRBJ2-7|NA|NA|TRBV12-3/TRBV12-4
TGTGCCAACTGGTACGAGCAGTACTTC
CANWYEQYF
>TRBJ2-2|NA|NA|TRBV27
TGTGCCAGCAGTGACGGGAACACCGGGGAGCTGTTTTTT
CASSDGNTGELFF
>TRBJ1-2|NA|NA|TRBV2
TGTGCCAGCACCACTAGTGGGTCTGGCTACACCTTC
CASTTSGSGYTF